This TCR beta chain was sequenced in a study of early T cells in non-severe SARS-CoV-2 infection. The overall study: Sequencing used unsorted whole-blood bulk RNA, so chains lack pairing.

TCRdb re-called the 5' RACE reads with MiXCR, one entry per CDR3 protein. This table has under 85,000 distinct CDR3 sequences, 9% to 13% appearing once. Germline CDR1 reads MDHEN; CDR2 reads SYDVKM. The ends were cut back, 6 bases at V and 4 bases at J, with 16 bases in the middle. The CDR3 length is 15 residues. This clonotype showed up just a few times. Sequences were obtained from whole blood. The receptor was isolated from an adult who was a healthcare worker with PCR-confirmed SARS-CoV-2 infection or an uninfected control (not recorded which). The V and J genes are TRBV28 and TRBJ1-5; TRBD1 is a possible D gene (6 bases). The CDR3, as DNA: TGTGCCAGCAGGAACACGGGACATCTAAATCAGCCCCAGCATTTT. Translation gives CASRNTGHLNQPQHF.